Below are 22 T cell receptor beta chains sequenced from a single sample in a study of blood T cell repertoires in COVID-19. Using immunoSEQ multiplex PCR, the repertoire was profiled, and TCRdb retains in-frame clones only, with some absent. The sample records approximately 110,000 clones, 70% to 85% being singletons. The sequenced material came from peripheral blood. These receptors were collected from a woman older than 75 with active or convalescent COVID-19.

This clone was detected only once. This CDR3 reads CASSLWAGVTGELFF. The CDR3 nucleotides read TGTGCCAGCAGCTTATGGGCGGGAGTGACCGGGGAGCTGTTTTTT. V usage is TRBV11-3 and J usage is TRBJ2-2; 7 nucleotides agree with TRBD2. V shed 2 bases and J 5 bases; nucleotides not matched to a gene: 5. The CDR3 loop spans 15 amino acids. The germline CDR1 and CDR2 sequences are SGHNT and YENEEA.

The CDR3 sequence: CASSQYRGLNEQFF. The CDR3 DNA sequence: TGTGCCAGCAGCCAATACAGGGGACTCAATGAGCAGTTCTTC. The rearrangement uses TRBV3-1 (or the pseudogene TRBV3-2) and TRBJ2-1; weak D call: TRBD1 (7 bases). V lost 2 bases, J lost 6 bases, and 11 bases lay in between. The CDR3 extends over 14 amino acids. Germline loops: CDR1 LGHDT, CDR2 YNNKEL (reference sequence).

This clone was seen more than once but under ten times. The chain is built from TRBV5-1 and TRBJ2-5; the match to TRBD1 covers 9 bases. CDR3 length: 16 residues. J was trimmed by 8 bases and V by 4 bases; bases with no gene match: 15. Germline V gene sequence: CDR1 SGHRS, CDR2 YFSETQ. This CDR3 reads CASSPGQGSALGTQYF. The CDR3 DNA follows: TGCGCCAGCAGCCCGGGACAGGGCAGCGCTTTAGGAACCCAGTACTTC.

J is TRBJ1-2 and V is TRBV19, with 7 bases matching TRBD1. After removal of 7 bases from V and 3 bases from J, the junction contained 11 bases not matched to a gene. This CDR3 has 15 residues. Germline assignment: CDR1 LNHDA and CDR2 SQIVND (reference sequence). The DNA of the CDR3 is TGTGCCAGTAATAGCCCCGACAGGGCGGACTATGGCTACACCTTC. This gives the protein CASNSPDRADYGYTF.

This chain uses TRBV5-1 with TRBJ2-3, with 10 nucleotides matching TRBD2. Germline V gene lookup returns CDR1 SGHRS and CDR2 YFSETQ. Unmatched junction bases numbered 9, after V lost 0 bases and J lost 8 bases. CDR3 length equals 16 residues. The CDR3 region has the DNA TGCGCCAGCAGCTTGGATGCTAGCGGGAGCCGGGGTACGCAGTATTTT. This sequence encodes CASSLDASGSRGTQYF.

The V and J genes are TRBV6-2 or TRBV6-3 and TRBJ1-4; D is ambiguous. CDR3 length equals 17 residues. Germline CDR1 is MNHEY and CDR2 is SVGEGT. The V gene lost 4 bases and the J gene lost 13 bases, with 28 bases spanning the gap. CDR3: CASSSPTGHPSRQRLFF. The CDR3 nucleotides are TGTGCCAGCAGTTCCCCCACCGGTCACCCGTCCAGGCAACGACTGTTTTTT.

A note on this clone: A junction boundary mismatches the germline segment, possibly from a read error. The chain uses TRBV19 and TRBJ2-2; TRBD2 might be the D (5 bases). The germline V gene has CDR1 LNHDA and CDR2 SQIVND (reference sequence). This CDR3 has 15 amino acids. Here the CDR3 DNA reads TGTGCCGGTAGTACGGACTTCCCGAGCCCGGGGGAGCTGTTTTTT. It specifies CAGSTDFPSPGELFF.

The rearrangement joins TRBV5-4 to TRBJ2-1; 9 bases agree with TRBD2. V shed 3 bases, J shed 4 bases, and the junction held 8 bases outside the gene matches. Germline V gene data show CDR1 as SGHNT and CDR2 as YYREEE (reference sequence). CDR3 length: 16 amino acids. CDR3 protein: CASSSAASGKYNEQFF. CDR3 coding DNA: TGTGCCAGCAGCTCAGCCGCTAGCGGGAAATACAATGAGCAGTTCTTC. The complete variable domain, with remaining parts taken from reference TRBV5-4 and TRBJ2-1, reads ETGVTQSPTHLIKTRGQQVTLRCSSQSGHNTVSWYQQALGQGPQFIFQYYREEENGRGNFPPRFSGLQFPNYSSELNVNALELDDSALYLCASSSAASGKYNEQFFGPGTRLTVL.

The chain links TRBV5-1 to TRBJ1-5; TRBD1 might be the D (6 bases). V lost 5 bases, J lost 2 bases, and 11 bases lay in between. Germline V gene sequence: CDR1 SGHRS, CDR2 YFSETQ. This CDR3 is 14 amino acids long. The CDR3 is CASSLQGGNQPQHF. CDR3 DNA sequence: TGCGCCAGCAGTTTACAGGGAGGCAATCAGCCCCAGCATTTT.

Of note for this clone: Other nucleotide sequences in the sample specify the same CDR3. The chain carries TRBV9 and TRBJ1-1; D gene uncertain. Germline V gene data show CDR1 as SGDLS and CDR2 as YYNGEE. The CDR3 sequence is 15 residues long. V lost 1 base, J lost 4 bases, and 14 bases lay in between. CDR3 bases: TGTGCCAGCAGCGTACTTGCGGGGTTCGGCACTGAAGCTTTCTTT. Encoded protein: CASSVLAGFGTEAFF.

The rearrangement joins TRBV18 to TRBJ1-2, with no clear D. This CDR3 is built from 15 residues. Trimming removed 6 bases from V and 3 bases from J, with 17 bases in between. Germline V gives CDR1 KGHSH, CDR2 LQKENI. In nucleotides, the CDR3 is TGTGCCAGCTCCCCGCGGGAGAGCAATTACTATGGCTACACCTTC. Its protein is CASSPRESNYYGYTF.

The CDR3 region is CASSSSPDSGNTIYF. DNA of the CDR3: TGTGCCAGCAGCTCGAGTCCCGACTCTGGAAACACCATATATTTT. The gene calls are TRBV9 and TRBJ1-3; no clear D. CDR3 length: 15 residues. V lost 4 bases, J lost 0 bases, and 11 bases lay in between. The germline V gene has CDR1 SGDLS and CDR2 YYNGEE. The entire variable domain, with the rest obtained from reference TRBV9 and TRBJ1-3, is as follows: DSGVTQTPKHLITATGQRVTLRCSPRSGDLSVYWYQQSLDQGLQFLIQYYNGEERAKGNILERFSAQQFPDLHSELNLSSLELGDSALYFCASSSSPDSGNTIYFGEGSWLTVV.

This clone came up once. The genes are TRBV15 and TRBJ1-3; 8 bases map to TRBD1. Looked up from germline, CDR1 is LNHNV and CDR2 is YYDKDF (reference sequence). The CDR3 extends over 18 amino acids. The V and J ends lost 2 bases and 3 bases, in that order; junction bases with no gene match: 12. The CDR3 sequence: CATSRSGTGGSFGNTIYF. The CDR3 nucleotides are TGTGCCACCAGCAGAAGTGGAACAGGGGGATCGTTTGGAAACACCATATATTTT.

The chain combines TRBV29-1 with TRBJ2-1, with D perhaps TRBD2 (6 bases). CDR1 is SQVTM and CDR2 is ANQGSEA in the germline V gene. V lost 4 bases and J lost 7, with 14 bases in between. The CDR3 contains 13 residues. The CDR3 sequence: CSVGRSSANEQFF. For the CDR3, the DNA is TGCAGCGTTGGGAGGTCTAGCGCTAATGAGCAGTTCTTC.

The chain uses TRBV24-1 and TRBJ2-1; TRBD2 matches 8 bases. The CDR3 is 16 residues long. Trimming at V came to 5 bases and at J to 8 bases, leaving 13 bases not matched to a gene. Germline CDR1 reads KGHDR; CDR2 reads SFDVKD. CDR3 sequence reads: CATSALLGRGGDEQFF. As DNA, the CDR3 is TGTGCCACCAGTGCCTTGCTCGGGAGGGGAGGGGATGAGCAGTTCTTC.

The table lists this clone with a few counts. The genes are TRBV30 and TRBJ1-5; 10 nucleotides align to TRBD1. The CDR3 runs to 17 residues. Germline-derived CDR1 and CDR2 are GTSNPN and SVGIG (reference sequence). V shed 0 bases, J shed 6 bases, and the junction held 11 bases outside the gene matches. CDR3 bases: TGTGCCTGGAGTGTTCGGGACAGGGGCAGCTCGGGTCAGCCCCAGCATTTT. As protein: CAWSVRDRGSSGQPQHF.

The chain recombines TRBV28 with TRBJ2-4, with 8 bases identical to TRBD1. J lost 4 bases, V lost 8 bases, and 10 bases had no gene match. The germline CDR1 and CDR2 sequences are MDHEN and SYDVKM. CDR3 length: 15 amino acids. This CDR3 reads CASAGQGTIKNIQYF. The CDR3, as DNA: TGTGCCAGCGCTGGACAGGGCACTATTAAAAACATTCAGTACTTC. The full variable domain, with the rest looked up from reference TRBV28 and TRBJ2-4, is DVKVTQSSRYLVKRTGEKVFLECVQDMDHENMFWYRQDPGLGLRLIYFSYDVKMKEKGDIPEGYSVSREKKERFSLILESASTNQTSMYLCASAGQGTIKNIQYFGAGTRLSVL.

The CDR3 loop is CASSLGRGEKLFF. The CDR3 coding sequence is TGCGCCAGCAGCTTGGGAAGGGGTGAAAAACTGTTTTTT. The V call is TRBV5-1, the J call TRBJ1-4, with a weak D call TRBD1 (5 bases). With 0 bases removed from V and 7 bases from J, the gap between germline ends came to 7 bases. Germline V gene data show CDR1 as SGHRS and CDR2 as YFSETQ. The CDR3 is 13 amino acids. Based on the CDR3 plus reference TRBV5-1 and TRBJ1-4, the full variable domain is KAGVTQTPRYLIKTRGQQVTLSCSPISGHRSVSWYQQTPGQGLQFLFEYFSETQRNKGNFPGRFSGRQFSNSRSEMNVSTLELGDSALYLCASSLGRGEKLFFGSGTQLSVL.

This clone was seen once. This chain uses TRBV6-6 with TRBJ1-5, with 10 bases matching TRBD1. From germline, CDR1 is MNHNY and CDR2 SVGAGI (reference sequence). The CDR3 consists of 12 residues. Losses at the gene ends were 11 bases for V and 5 bases for J; bases not matched to a gene: 3. The CDR3: CAGQGGDQPQHF. The CDR3 DNA reads TGTGCCGGACAGGGGGGAGATCAGCCCCAGCATTTT.

The V call is TRBV19, the J call TRBJ2-2; TRBD2 might be the D (5 bases). V was trimmed by 3 bases and J by 8 bases, leaving 7 bases between them. The CDR3 totals 12 residues. Germline assignment: CDR1 LNHDA and CDR2 SQIVND (reference sequence). The CDR3 loop reads CASSIRGGELFF. In nucleotides, the CDR3 is TGTGCCAGTAGTATTCGGGGAGGGGAGCTGTTTTTT.

The chain has TRBV7-3 and TRBJ2-4; D is possibly TRBD1 (7 bases). The germline V gene encodes CDR1 SGHTA and CDR2 FQGTGA. With 5 bases removed from V and 0 bases from J, the gap between germline ends came to 8 bases. CDR3 size: 14 residues. Here the CDR3 reads CASSQGGAKNIQYF. CDR3 in DNA: TGTGCCAGCAGCCAGGGGGGAGCCAAAAACATTCAGTACTTC.

This sequence joins TRBV5-1 and TRBJ1-1; no clear D. CDR1 SGHRS and CDR2 YFSETQ come from the germline V gene. There are 14 residues in the CDR3. The V gene lost 0 bases and the J gene lost 1 base, with 7 bases spanning the gap. This CDR3 is CASSLEGRNTEAFF. As DNA, the CDR3 is TGCGCCAGCAGCTTGGAAGGGAGGAACACTGAAGCTTTCTTT.